This TCR beta chain was sequenced in a study of T cells in women clearing cervical HPV infection. Produced via immunoSEQ multiplex PCR; TCRdb's table is partial and in-frame only. The sample shows about 23,000 clones, and about 8.6% sits with its ten largest clones. The sequence derives from a woman between 18 and 70 years old with a cervical HPV16 infection that either progressed to CIN3+ or cleared (not recorded which). The sequenced sample consisted of blood buffy coat.

CDR3 in amino acids: CASSEGGKNYGYTF. The sequenced CDR3 bases are TGCGCCAGCAGTGAAGGCGGCAAAAACTATGGC. The chain combines TRBV10-2 with TRBJ1-2; D call uncertain. The read terminates 3 residues before the CDR3 end, so the remaining end is supplied by the germline J gene. The germline V and J ends were trimmed by 3 bases and 2 bases, with 10 bases remaining between them. The CDR3 loop spans 14 amino acids. Per the germline V gene, CDR1 is WSHSY and CDR2 is SAAADI.